A single sample gave rise to the 6 T cell receptor beta chains below, sequenced in a study of T cells in Graves' hyperthyroidism and ophthalmopathy. It was RNA transcripts that yielded the amplified TCR beta CDR3 regions. First-round RT-PCR targeting the TCR CDR3 was performed with the HTBI primer set. A single record per CDR3 protein comes from TCRdb applying MiXCR to the multiplex PCR reads. The sample records about 400,000 distinct CDR3 sequences, nearly 15% being singletons. The material sequenced was blood. The receptors derive from an older woman with Graves' ophthalmopathy.

About this clonotype itself: This may arise from a read error, as a much more abundant clone is one base away. The genes are TRBV28 and TRBJ2-7; 9 nucleotides match TRBD1. CDR1 and CDR2 (germline): MDHEN, SYDVKM. The CDR3 is made up of 15 amino acids. Germline trimming cut 5 bases from V and 3 bases from J; bases unmatched to any gene: 8. The CDR3 here is CASSPHGTGSYEQYF. CDR3 bases: TGTGCCAGCAGTCCACATGGGACAGGGAGCTACGAGCAGTACTTC.

The table lists this clonotype with many counts. The genes are TRBV20-1 and TRBJ1-1; weak D call: TRBD1 (5 bases). Trimming took off 3 bases at V and 7 bases at J, with 30 bases between the two ends. This CDR3 has 18 amino acids. The germline CDR1 and CDR2 sequences are DFQATT and SNEGSKA (reference sequence). DNA of the CDR3: TGCAGTGCTAGCCCCCGAACCCGGGGCACCGCCATTTGGGGTGAAGCTTTCTTT. Residues: CSASPRTRGTAIWGEAFF.

This sequence joins TRBV12-3 or TRBV12-4 and TRBJ1-6; no clear D. The V and J ends lost 11 bases and 10 bases respectively, with 15 bases between them. The CDR3 runs 12 residues. The chain's CDR3 is CAVMGVGSPLHF. The CDR3 bases are TGTGCCGTAATGGGTGTAGGCTCACCCCTCCACTTT.

About this clonotype: A read error may produce the germline difference seen at one junction end. The CDR3 nucleotides read TGCGCCAGCAGTGACTCTTGGACCGGGGAGCTGTTTTTT. This encodes CASSDSWTGELFF. The chain joins TRBV6-4 to TRBJ2-2; D is undetermined. Germline V gene lookup returns CDR1 MRHNA and CDR2 SNTAGT. CDR3 length: 13 residues.

The rearrangement joins TRBV20-1 to TRBJ2-2; 7 bases are shared with TRBD1. Losses at the gene ends were 6 bases for V and 0 bases for J; bases not matched to a gene: 4. The germline CDR1 and CDR2 sequences are DFQATT and SNEGSKA (reference sequence). There are 14 residues in the CDR3. CDR3 DNA: TGCAGTGCAGCCGGGACAGCGAACACCGGGGAGCTGTTTTTT. It encodes CSAAGTANTGELFF.

This clonotype was counted at least ten times. The chain is built from TRBV5-5 and TRBJ2-7; tentatively, D is TRBD2 (6 bases). This CDR3 is 16 amino acids long. The V end lost 4 bases, the J end lost 0 bases, and 17 bases lay between the germline ends. CDR1 is SGHKS, CDR2 YYEKEE, per germline (reference sequence). The CDR3 spells CASSPPGGRSSYEQYF. CDR3 coding DNA: TGTGCCAGCAGCCCACCCGGGGGAAGGTCCTCCTACGAGCAGTACTTC.